These 11 T cell receptor beta chains share one sample of origin, sequenced in a study of radiation and T cells in renal cell carcinoma. Here immunoSEQ multiplex PCR was the method, and the copy in TCRdb shows in-frame clones only, minus some. The profile shows approximately 140,000 clones, 70% to 90% of them singletons. Time point denoted: baseline pretreatment blood. Treatment defined: 15 Gy SBRT to primary tumor, nephrectomy 4 weeks later. The specimen was blood, collected from a patient whose treatment included radiotherapy and nephrectomy. The receptors come from a woman in her forties or fifties with renal cell carcinoma.

The chain combines TRBV4-3 with TRBJ1-5; D unresolved. The CDR3 loop spans 13 amino acids. With 3 bases removed from V and 8 bases from J, the gap between germline ends came to 11 bases. Germline CDR1 is LGHNA and CDR2 is YSLEER. The CDR3 coding sequence is TGCGCCAGCAGCCACTCCCCTACGGAGCCCCAGCATTTT. This codes for CASSHSPTEPQHF.

This chain joins TRBV27 and TRBJ2-2, with 8 bases that match TRBD2. Germline CDR1 is MNHEY and CDR2 is SMNVEV (reference sequence). V dropped 8 bases and J dropped 6; count of bases not matched to a gene: 11. The CDR3 runs 15 residues. Here the CDR3 DNA reads TGTGCCAGCCGCTCGGGGGGGTCGGTCCCCGGGGAGCTGTTTTTT. This encodes CASRSGGSVPGELFF.

This chain links TRBV4-3 with TRBJ2-7; D gene uncertain. Looked up from germline, CDR1 is LGHNA and CDR2 is YSLEER. The CDR3 extends over 15 amino acids. V gave up 0 bases and J gave up 6 bases, with 15 bases separating them. The chain's CDR3 is CASSQDLDRESEQYF. CDR3 bases: TGCGCCAGCAGCCAAGACTTAGACCGAGAGAGCGAGCAGTACTTC.

The table lists this clone with a count of one. CDR3 region: CASRYRVTEYGYTF. CDR3 in DNA: TGTGCCAGCAGGTACAGGGTGACGGAATATGGCTACACCTTC. The V and J genes are TRBV28 and TRBJ1-2, with a tentative D call TRBD1 (6 bases). This CDR3 contains 14 residues. The V gene lost 6 bases and the J gene lost 5 bases, with 16 bases spanning the gap. CDR1 and CDR2 (germline): MDHEN, SYDVKM.

The chain carries TRBV9 and TRBJ1-4, with TRBD1 matching over 7 bases. Germline V CDR1 and CDR2: SGDLS, YYNGEE. The CDR3 consists of 15 residues. V shed 2 bases and J 8 bases; nucleotides not matched to a gene: 9. CDR3 residues: CASSVMTGSDEKLFF. The DNA for the CDR3 is TGTGCCAGCAGCGTTATGACAGGGTCCGACGAAAAACTGTTTTTT.

The rearrangement links TRBV11-1 to TRBJ2-1; no clear D gene. This CDR3 is built from 13 residues. V was pared by 1 base and J by 6 bases, with 7 bases between. Germline V gene data show CDR1 as SGHAT and CDR2 as FQDESV (reference sequence). CDR3 coding DNA: TGTGCCAGCAGCTTAGGACAACGCAATGAGCAGTTCTTC. Translated, it gives CASSLGQRNEQFF.

This clone was seen only once. The chain employs TRBV6-5 and TRBJ1-2, with D possibly TRBD1 on 6 matching bases. Per germline, CDR1 MNHEY and CDR2 SVGAGI. Trimming took off 2 bases at V and 7 bases at J, with 14 bases between the two ends. The CDR3 is 14 amino acids. In DNA, the CDR3 is TGTGCCAGCAGTTACCAGCAGAGGGGGTTTGGCTACACCTTC. Its protein is CASSYQQRGFGYTF.

For this clone: The junction departs from germline at one end; a sequencing error may be responsible. The chain carries TRBV7-9 and TRBJ2-5; TRBD2 might be the D (5 bases). Germline V gene lookup returns CDR1 SEHNR and CDR2 FQNEAQ (reference sequence). The CDR3 totals 12 residues. This CDR3 is CASSLAEETQYF. CDR3 DNA sequence: TGTGCCAGCAGCCTAGCTGAGGAGACCCAGTACTTC.

This rearrangement joins TRBV6-5 to TRBJ1-3; perhaps TRBD1 as D (5 bases). The CDR3 consists of 15 residues. Germline values: CDR1 MNHEY, CDR2 SVGAGI. V dropped 3 bases and J dropped 4 bases, with 13 bases sitting between them. CDR3 nucleotides: TGTGCCAGCAGTTATTCCTGGGAGGGGGGAAACACCATATATTTT. This codes for CASSYSWEGGNTIYF.

There are a few counts of this clone. The chain carries TRBV7-2 and TRBJ2-1; 8 nucleotides match TRBD2. Germline V gives CDR1 SGHTA, CDR2 FQGNSA. CDR3 length: 11 residues. Trimming took 8 bases from V and 11 from J; bases not matched to a gene: 5. The CDR3 reads CASAGTSKQFF. CDR3 sequence (DNA): TGTGCCAGCGCTGGGACTAGTAAGCAGTTCTTC.

The chain couples TRBV6-6 to TRBJ2-1; 9 bases match TRBD1. The V and J ends lost 6 bases and 5 bases, in that order; junction bases with no gene match: 11. The CDR3 covers 16 residues. Germline assignment: CDR1 MNHNY and CDR2 SVGAGI (reference sequence). CDR3 amino acids: CASRTAQGALDNEQFF. The CDR3 bases are TGTGCCAGCAGGACCGCACAGGGGGCGCTTGACAATGAGCAGTTCTTC.